Listed here is a single T cell receptor (beta chain). This entry comes from a study of blood T cell repertoires in COVID-19. In the study overall: The study drew acute and convalescent COVID-19 samples from the United States, Italy and Spain.

In the study's own analysis: For nucleated cells, counts were estimated from reference gene primer amplification. Sequencing used immunoSEQ multiplex PCR; TCRdb keeps in-frame clones, though not all of them. The V and J calls and clone size are taken from that table; D and trimming were inferred from the DNA. The sample contains 310,000 or so clones, approximately 90% of which appear only once. The length of the CDR3 is 13 residues. The germline gives CDR1 MNHEY, CDR2 SVGAGI. The ends lost 6 bases at V and 8 bases at J; junction bases unmatched: 6. A Seattle source enrolled patients during active infection and followed them longitudinally.

V is TRBV6-5 and J is TRBJ1-4; the match to TRBD1 covers 7 bases. The clonotype originates from a woman younger than 45 with COVID-19, enrolled during active disease. Sequenced sample: peripheral blood. The CDR3 is CASRQNRGEKLFF. The CDR3 bases are TGTGCCAGCAGGCAAAACAGGGGCGAAAAACTGTTTTTT.